Listed here is a single TCR beta chain. The target antigen is unknown. TCRdb fed the reads into MiXCR, producing one record per CDR3 protein. The sample shows around 740,000 distinct CDR3 sequences, less than 40% of them seen only once. This record belongs to a study of T cell repertoires in cytomegalovirus infection. Overall study: Carrying CMV and the relevant HLA type showed in public TCR beta signatures.

Study results and caveats: Dominating the ex vivo response were HLA-C-restricted CMV-specific TCR beta clonotypes. Carriers of CMV and the relevant HLA type were discriminated by public TCR beta frequency.

Between the trimmed V and J ends, which lost 9 bases and 1 base, there was a span of 13 bases. The CDR3 length is 14 residues. Germline CDR1 is MDHEN and CDR2 is SYDVKM. This chain links TRBV28 with TRBJ2-1; no clear D gene. Specimen: PBMCs. This clonotype was obtained from a human donor in good health (CMV status not recorded). Some clones in this sample may be carry-over from other donors' samples. The CDR3 bases are TGTGCCAGGAACCCTCAGGAGTCCTACAATGAGCAGTTCTTC. This codes for CARNPQESYNEQFF.